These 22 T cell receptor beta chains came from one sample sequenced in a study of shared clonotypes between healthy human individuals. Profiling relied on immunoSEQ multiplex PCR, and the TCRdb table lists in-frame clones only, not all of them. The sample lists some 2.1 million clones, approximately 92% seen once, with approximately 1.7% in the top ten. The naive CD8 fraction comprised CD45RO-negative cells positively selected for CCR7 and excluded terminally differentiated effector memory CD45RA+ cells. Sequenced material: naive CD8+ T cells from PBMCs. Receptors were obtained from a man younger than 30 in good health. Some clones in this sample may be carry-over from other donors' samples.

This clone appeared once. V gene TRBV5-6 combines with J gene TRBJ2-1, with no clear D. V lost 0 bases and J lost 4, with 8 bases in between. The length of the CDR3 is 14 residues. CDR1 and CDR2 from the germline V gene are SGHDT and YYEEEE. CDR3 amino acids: CASSLGPSYNEQFF. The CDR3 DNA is TGTGCCAGCAGCTTGGGGCCGAGTTACAATGAGCAGTTCTTC.

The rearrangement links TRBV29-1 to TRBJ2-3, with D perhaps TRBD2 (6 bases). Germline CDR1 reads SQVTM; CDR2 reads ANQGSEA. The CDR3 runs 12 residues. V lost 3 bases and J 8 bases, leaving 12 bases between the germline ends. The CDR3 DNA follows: TGCAGCGTTGAGGGACTGGACGCTACGCAGTATTTT. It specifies CSVEGLDATQYF.

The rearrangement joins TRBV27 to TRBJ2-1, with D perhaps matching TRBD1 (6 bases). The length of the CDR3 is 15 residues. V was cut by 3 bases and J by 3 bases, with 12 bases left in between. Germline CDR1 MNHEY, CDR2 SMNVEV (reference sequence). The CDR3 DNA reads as TGTGCCAGCAGTTTTCCCGGACAGATCTACAATGAGCAGTTCTTC. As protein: CASSFPGQIYNEQFF.

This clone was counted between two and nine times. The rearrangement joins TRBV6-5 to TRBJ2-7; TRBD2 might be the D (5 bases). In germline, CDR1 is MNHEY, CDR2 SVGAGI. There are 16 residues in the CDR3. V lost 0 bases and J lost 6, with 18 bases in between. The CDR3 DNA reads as TGTGCCAGCAGTTACTCGCCGGTCGTGCGGGTAGGCGAGCAGTACTTC. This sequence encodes CASSYSPVVRVGEQYF.

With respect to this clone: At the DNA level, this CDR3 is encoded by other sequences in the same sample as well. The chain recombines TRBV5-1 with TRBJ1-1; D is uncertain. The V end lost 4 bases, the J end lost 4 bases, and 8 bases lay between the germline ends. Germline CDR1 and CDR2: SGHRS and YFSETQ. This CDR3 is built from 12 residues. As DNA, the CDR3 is TGCGCCAGCAGCCCGACGGGCACTGAAGCTTTCTTT. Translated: CASSPTGTEAFF. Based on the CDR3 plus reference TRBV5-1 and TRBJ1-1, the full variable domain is KAGVTQTPRYLIKTRGQQVTLSCSPISGHRSVSWYQQTPGQGLQFLFEYFSETQRNKGNFPGRFSGRQFSNSRSEMNVSTLELGDSALYLCASSPTGTEAFFGQGTRLTVV.

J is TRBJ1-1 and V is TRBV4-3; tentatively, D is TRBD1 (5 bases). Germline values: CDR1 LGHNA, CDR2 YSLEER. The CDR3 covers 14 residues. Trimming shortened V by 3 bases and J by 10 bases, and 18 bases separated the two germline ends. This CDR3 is CASSQGRLPLRAFF. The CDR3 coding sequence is TGCGCCAGCAGCCAGGGACGTTTACCTCTGCGAGCTTTCTTT.

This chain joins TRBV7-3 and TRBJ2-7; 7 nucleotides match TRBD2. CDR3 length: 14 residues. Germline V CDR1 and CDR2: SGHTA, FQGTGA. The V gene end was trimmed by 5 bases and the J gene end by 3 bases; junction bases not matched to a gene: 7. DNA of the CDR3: TGTGCCAGCAGCGTGGGACTACAAAACTACGAGCAGTACTTC. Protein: CASSVGLQNYEQYF.

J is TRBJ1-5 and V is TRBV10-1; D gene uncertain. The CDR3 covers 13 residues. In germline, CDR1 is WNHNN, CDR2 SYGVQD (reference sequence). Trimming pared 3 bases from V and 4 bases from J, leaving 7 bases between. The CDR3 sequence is CASSDFNNQPQHF. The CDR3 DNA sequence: TGCGCCAGCAGTGATTTCAATAATCAGCCCCAGCATTTT.

The CDR3 DNA is TGTGCCAGCAGCTTGGGTGGTGGAGGCCGCTATGGCTACACCTTC. It yields the protein CASSLGGGGRYGYTF. The chain joins TRBV5-6 to TRBJ1-2; no clear D gene. This CDR3 is 15 amino acids long. The germline gives CDR1 SGHDT, CDR2 YYEEEE. Trimming shortened V by 0 bases and J by 4 bases, and 13 bases separated the two germline ends.

CDR3 sequence reads: CASSFVYRSSGANVLTF. The CDR3 DNA sequence: TGTGCCAGCAGCTTCGTGTACAGGAGCTCTGGGGCCAACGTCCTGACTTTC. This sequence joins TRBV7-9 and TRBJ2-6, with D perhaps matching TRBD1 (5 bases). The CDR3 totals 17 residues. V gave up 3 bases and J gave up 0 bases, with 12 bases separating them. Germline CDR1 SEHNR, CDR2 FQNEAQ (reference sequence).

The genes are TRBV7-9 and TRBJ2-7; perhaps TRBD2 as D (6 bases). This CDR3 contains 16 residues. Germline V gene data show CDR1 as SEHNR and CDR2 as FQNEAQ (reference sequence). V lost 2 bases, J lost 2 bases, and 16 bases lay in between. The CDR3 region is CASSLSVWEDAYEQYF. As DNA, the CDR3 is TGTGCCAGCAGCTTATCCGTCTGGGAGGACGCCTACGAGCAGTACTTC.

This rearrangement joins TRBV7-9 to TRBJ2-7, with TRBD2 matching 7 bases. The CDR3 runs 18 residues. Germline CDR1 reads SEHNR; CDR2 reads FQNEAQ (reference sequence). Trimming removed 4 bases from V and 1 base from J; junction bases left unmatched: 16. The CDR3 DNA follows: TGTGCCAGCAGCTCGACCATGGGGGAGGGAGCTGGATCCTACGAGCAGTACTTC. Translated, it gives CASSSTMGEGAGSYEQYF.

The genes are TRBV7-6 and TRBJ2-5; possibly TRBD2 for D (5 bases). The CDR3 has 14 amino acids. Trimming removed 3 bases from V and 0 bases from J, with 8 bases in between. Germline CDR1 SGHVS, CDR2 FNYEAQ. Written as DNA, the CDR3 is TGTGCCAGCAGCTTGCCCGGGAACCAAGAGACCCAGTACTTC. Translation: CASSLPGNQETQYF.

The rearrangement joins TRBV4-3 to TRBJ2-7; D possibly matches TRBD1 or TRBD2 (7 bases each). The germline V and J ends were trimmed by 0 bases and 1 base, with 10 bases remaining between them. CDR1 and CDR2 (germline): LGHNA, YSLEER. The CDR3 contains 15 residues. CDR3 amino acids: CASSQEQGGSYEQYF. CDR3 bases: TGCGCCAGCAGCCAAGAGCAGGGGGGGTCCTACGAGCAGTACTTC.

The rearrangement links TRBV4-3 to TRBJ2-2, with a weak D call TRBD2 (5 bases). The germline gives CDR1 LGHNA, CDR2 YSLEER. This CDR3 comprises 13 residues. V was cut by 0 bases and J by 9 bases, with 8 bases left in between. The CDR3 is CASSQEWEWELFF. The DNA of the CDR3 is TGCGCCAGCAGCCAAGAATGGGAGTGGGAGCTGTTTTTT.

Here the CDR3 DNA reads TGTGCCAGCAGCCTGCTTACGGGAGGGCAAGAGACCCAGTACTTC. This codes for CASSLLTGGQETQYF. This chain connects TRBV7-2 to TRBJ2-5; 8 bases align to TRBD2. With 5 bases clipped from V and 2 bases from J, the junction kept 7 bases outside the gene matches. In germline, CDR1 is SGHTA, CDR2 FQGNSA. The CDR3 consists of 15 residues. The full variable domain, with the rest looked up from reference TRBV7-2 and TRBJ2-5, is GAGVSQSPSNKVTEKGKDVELRCDPISGHTALYWYRQSLGQGLEFLIYFQGNSAPDKSGLPSDRFSAERTGGSVSTLTIQRTQQEDSAVYLCASSLLTGGQETQYFGPGTRLLVL.

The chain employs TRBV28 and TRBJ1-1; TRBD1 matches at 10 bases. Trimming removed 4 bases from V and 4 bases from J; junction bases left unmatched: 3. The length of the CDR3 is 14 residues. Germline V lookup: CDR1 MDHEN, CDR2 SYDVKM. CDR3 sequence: CASSWTGGGTEAFF. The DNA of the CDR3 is TGTGCCAGCAGTTGGACAGGGGGAGGCACTGAAGCTTTCTTT.

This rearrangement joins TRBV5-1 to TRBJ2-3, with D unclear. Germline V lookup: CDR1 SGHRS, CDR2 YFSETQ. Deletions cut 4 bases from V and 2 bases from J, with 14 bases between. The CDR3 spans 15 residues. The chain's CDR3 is CASSESIFLTDTQYF. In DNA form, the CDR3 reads TGCGCCAGCAGCGAATCCATTTTTCTCACAGATACGCAGTATTTT.

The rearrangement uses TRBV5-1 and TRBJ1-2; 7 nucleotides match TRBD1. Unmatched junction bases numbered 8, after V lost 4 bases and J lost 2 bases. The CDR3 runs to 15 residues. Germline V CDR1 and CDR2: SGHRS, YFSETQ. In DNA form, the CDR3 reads TGCGCCAGCAGCGGGAGGGACAGCGAAAACTATGGCTACACCTTC. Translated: CASSGRDSENYGYTF.

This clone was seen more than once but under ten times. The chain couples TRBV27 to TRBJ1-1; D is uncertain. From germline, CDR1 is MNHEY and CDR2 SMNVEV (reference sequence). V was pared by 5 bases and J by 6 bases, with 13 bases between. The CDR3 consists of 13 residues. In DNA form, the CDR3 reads TGTGCCAGCAGTCCCCCCGGGTTCGCTGAAGCTTTCTTT. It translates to CASSPPGFAEAFF.

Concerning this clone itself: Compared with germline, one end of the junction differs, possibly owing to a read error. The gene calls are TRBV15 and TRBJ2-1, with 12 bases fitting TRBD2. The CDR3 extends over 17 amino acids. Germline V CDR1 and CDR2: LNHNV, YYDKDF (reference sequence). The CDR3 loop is CATSRAVGGLAGPKAVF. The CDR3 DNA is TGTGCCACCAGCAGAGCTGTTGGAGGACTAGCGGGACCTAAGGCGGTCTTC.

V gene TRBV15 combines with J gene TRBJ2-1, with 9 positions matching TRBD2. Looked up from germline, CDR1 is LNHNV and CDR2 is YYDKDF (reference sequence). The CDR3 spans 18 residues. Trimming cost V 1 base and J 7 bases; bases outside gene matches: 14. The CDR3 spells CATSRGILVRSGRNEQFF. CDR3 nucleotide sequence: TGTGCCACCAGCAGAGGTATCTTAGTGAGGAGCGGGAGGAATGAGCAGTTCTTC.